The 26 T cell receptor beta chains listed next were all sequenced from one sample in a study of T cell responses to AZD1222 COVID-19 vaccine. Sequencing used immunoSEQ multiplex PCR; TCRdb keeps in-frame clones, though not all of them. The sample records tens of thousands of clones, roughly 90% being singletons. The sample here was peripheral blood, taken 28 days after the second AZD1222 dose. The origin of the receptors is an adult who received the AZD1222 COVID-19 vaccine.

The V gene is TRBV28, the J gene TRBJ2-1; D possibly corresponds to TRBD2 (6 bases). CDR3 size: 13 residues. Trimming removed 2 bases at V and 7 bases at J, with 9 bases between. Germline V gene data show CDR1 as MDHEN and CDR2 as SYDVKM. The chain's CDR3 is CASSLPAGNEQFF. The CDR3 DNA reads as TGTGCCAGCAGTTTACCGGCGGGGAATGAGCAGTTCTTC.

This chain uses TRBV27 with TRBJ1-6, with D possibly being TRBD1 (5 bases). Germline V CDR1 and CDR2: MNHEY, SMNVEV (reference sequence). The CDR3 covers 18 residues. V gave up 5 bases and J gave up 0 bases, with 17 bases separating them. CDR3 loop: CASSNPKTASSYNSPLHF. CDR3 sequence (DNA): TGTGCCAGCAGTAACCCGAAGACAGCTAGCTCCTATAATTCACCCCTCCACTTT.

The V gene is TRBV19, the J gene TRBJ1-2; D possibly corresponds to TRBD1 (6 bases). Trimming pared 5 bases from V and 3 bases from J, leaving 16 bases between. This CDR3 is 15 amino acids long. Germline V gene lookup returns CDR1 LNHDA and CDR2 SQIVND (reference sequence). CDR3 sequence (DNA): TGTGCCAGTAGTTCCGATCACAGGGACTACTATGGCTACACCTTC. Its translation: CASSSDHRDYYGYTF.

This chain connects TRBV29-1 to TRBJ1-1, with D tentatively TRBD1 (6 bases). The CDR3 has 12 residues. Per the germline V gene, CDR1 is SQVTM and CDR2 is ANQGSEA. CDR3 amino acids: CVVPGDFTEAFF. As DNA, the CDR3 is TGCGTCGTGCCAGGGGACTTCACTGAAGCTTTCTTT. Full variable domain (outside the CDR3, taken from reference TRBV29-1 and TRBJ1-1): SAVISQKPSRDICQRGTSLTIQCQVDSQVTMMFWYRQQPGQSLTLIATANQGSEATYESGFVIDKFPISRPNLTFSTLTVSNMSPEDSSIYLCVVPGDFTEAFFGQGTRLTVV.

V gene TRBV24-1 combines with J gene TRBJ1-4, with 11 bases identical to TRBD1. Germline V gene sequence: CDR1 KGHDR, CDR2 SFDVKD. Trimming removed 3 bases from V and 10 bases from J; junction bases left unmatched: 3. CDR3 length equals 14 residues. The CDR3 protein is CATSDGGQGGKLFF. DNA of the CDR3: TGTGCCACCAGTGATGGGGGACAGGGGGGAAAACTGTTTTTT.

This chain links TRBV29-1 with TRBJ2-1, with D hard to call. V gave up 6 bases and J gave up 4 bases, with 7 bases separating them. The CDR3 has 11 residues. Germline V gives CDR1 SQVTM, CDR2 ANQGSEA. CDR3 nucleotide sequence: TGCAGCGTCCAAACTTACAATGAGCAGTTCTTC. Encoded protein: CSVQTYNEQFF.

The chain uses TRBV24-1 and TRBJ2-3; possibly TRBD2 for D (5 bases). The V gene lost 4 bases and the J gene lost 1 base, with 5 bases spanning the gap. CDR3 length: 13 amino acids. The germline CDR1 and CDR2 sequences are KGHDR and SFDVKD. DNA of the CDR3: TGTGCCACCAGTGACGGGGGCACAGATACGCAGTATTTT. Its translation: CATSDGGTDTQYF.

The CDR3 spells CASSSPGAREQFF. The CDR3 coding sequence is TGTGCCAGCAGCTCTCCTGGGGCGCGTGAGCAGTTCTTC. The rearrangement joins TRBV7-3 to TRBJ2-1; a weak D match, TRBD1 (5 bases). The CDR3 sequence is 13 residues long. Trimming shortened V by 4 bases and J by 9 bases, and 13 bases separated the two germline ends. CDR1 and CDR2 from the germline V gene are SGHTA and FQGTGA. Full variable domain (rest looked up from reference TRBV7-3 and TRBJ2-1): GAGVSQTPSNKVTEKGKYVELRCDPISGHTALYWYRQSLGQGPEFLIYFQGTGAADDSGLPNDRFFAVRPEGSVSTLKIQRTERGDSAVYLCASSSPGAREQFFGPGTRLTVL.

This clone was recorded only once. The chain's CDR3 is CATQPLDGQETQYF. The CDR3 region has the DNA TGTGCCACCCAACCATTAGACGGACAAGAGACCCAGTACTTC. J is TRBJ2-5 and V is TRBV6-5, with D unclear. Germline V gene data show CDR1 as MNHEY and CDR2 as SVGAGI. The CDR3 has 14 residues. Deletions cut 10 bases from V and 2 bases from J, with 17 bases between.

This clone was found a few times. This sequence joins TRBV9 and TRBJ1-1; the match to TRBD1 covers 10 bases. The CDR3 covers 17 residues. CDR1 is SGDLS, CDR2 YYNGEE, per germline. V shed 2 bases, J shed 3 bases, and the junction held 10 bases outside the gene matches. CDR3 residues: CASSVAPTGTGDTEAFF. The CDR3 DNA sequence: TGTGCCAGCAGCGTCGCCCCGACGGGGACAGGGGACACTGAAGCTTTCTTT.

This chain uses TRBV19 with TRBJ1-2; the match to TRBD1 covers 9 bases. J was trimmed by 4 bases and V by 5 bases; bases with no gene match: 5. Germline CDR1 and CDR2: LNHDA and SQIVND (reference sequence). The CDR3 has 14 residues. The CDR3 coding sequence is TGTGCCAGTAGTCCGGGACAGGGCCCCTATGGCTACACCTTC. The encoded protein is CASSPGQGPYGYTF.

V gene TRBV18 combines with J gene TRBJ2-7; 9 bases agree with TRBD2. V gave up 0 bases and J gave up 3 bases; unmatched junction bases: 6. This CDR3 contains 16 residues. The germline V gene encodes CDR1 KGHSH and CDR2 LQKENI. CDR3 sequence reads: CASSPPGREGRYEQYF. The CDR3 DNA is TGTGCCAGCTCACCACCGGGGCGGGAGGGCCGCTACGAGCAGTACTTC.

The chain carries TRBV28 and TRBJ2-7; maybe TRBD2 (5 bases). Germline CDR1 MDHEN, CDR2 SYDVKM. V lost 4 bases to trimming and J lost 2 bases, with 15 bases between them. This CDR3 has 15 residues. The CDR3 DNA is TGTGCCAGCAGTTCCCCGGGGTCTTTAGCCTACGAGCAGTACTTC. Translating gives CASSSPGSLAYEQYF.

The genes are TRBV5-5 and TRBJ2-1; D call uncertain. Trimming shortened V by 3 bases and J by 8 bases, and 12 bases separated the two germline ends. Germline V gives CDR1 SGHKS, CDR2 YYEKEE (reference sequence). The CDR3 is 13 residues long. This chain's CDR3 is CASSSRKGDEQFF. The CDR3 DNA reads TGTGCCAGCAGCTCCCGGAAGGGCGATGAGCAGTTCTTC.

This clone has only one observation. The chain employs TRBV3-1 (or the pseudogene TRBV3-2) and TRBJ2-5, with D perhaps TRBD2 (5 bases). The CDR3 sequence is 13 residues long. Germline V gene sequence: CDR1 LGHDT, CDR2 YNNKEL (reference sequence). Trimming shortened V by 11 bases and J by 1 base, and 14 bases separated the two germline ends. This CDR3 reads CASRGLPQETQYF. In nucleotides, the CDR3 is TGTGCCTCCCGAGGGCTGCCCCAAGAGACCCAGTACTTC.

The rearrangement uses TRBV29-1 and TRBJ2-7; no clear D gene. V was pared by 1 base and J by 3 bases, with 10 bases between. The length of the CDR3 is 13 residues. Germline V gene data show CDR1 as SQVTM and CDR2 as ANQGSEA. As DNA, the CDR3 is TGCAGCGTTGAAGCCGGAGCCCGCTACGAGCAGTACTTC. It specifies CSVEAGARYEQYF.

The J gene is TRBJ1-1, the V gene TRBV5-1; D perhaps matches TRBD1 (5 bases). CDR1 is SGHRS and CDR2 is YFSETQ in the germline V gene. The V end was cut by 0 bases, the J end by 3 bases, with 12 bases between. This CDR3 has 15 residues. The CDR3 protein is CASSLGGWGHTEAFF. The CDR3 coding sequence is TGCGCCAGCAGCTTGGGAGGGTGGGGACACACTGAAGCTTTCTTT.

The J gene is TRBJ2-7, the V gene TRBV28, with D possibly matching TRBD2 (5 bases). Germline values: CDR1 MDHEN, CDR2 SYDVKM. CDR3 length equals 14 residues. The germline V and J ends were trimmed by 8 bases and 7 bases, with 21 bases remaining between them. CDR3 DNA sequence: TGTGCCAGCCGAGGCCCGGGAAACATTAGGGAGCAGTACTTC. Protein product: CASRGPGNIREQYF.

The chain uses TRBV19 and TRBJ1-5; TRBD1 agrees at 8 bases. The germline V gene encodes CDR1 LNHDA and CDR2 SQIVND (reference sequence). Trimming at V came to 5 bases and at J to 3 bases, leaving 6 bases not matched to a gene. The length of the CDR3 is 15 residues. The CDR3 DNA sequence: TGTGCCAGTAGTGCCCCGGACAGGGACAATCAGCCCCAGCATTTT. Its translation is CASSAPDRDNQPQHF.

The rearrangement links TRBV28 to TRBJ1-6, with 9 bases fitting TRBD1. Germline-derived CDR1 and CDR2 are MDHEN and SYDVKM. Trimming cost V 4 bases and J 8 bases; bases outside gene matches: 18. The CDR3 sequence is 19 residues long. The CDR3 sequence is CASSSTGGFSIREYSPLHF. The CDR3 coding sequence is TGTGCCAGCAGTTCGACAGGGGGTTTTAGTATTCGAGAGTATTCACCCCTCCACTTT. The complete variable domain, with remaining parts taken from reference TRBV28 and TRBJ1-6, reads DVKVTQSSRYLVKRTGEKVFLECVQDMDHENMFWYRQDPGLGLRLIYFSYDVKMKEKGDIPEGYSVSREKKERFSLILESASTNQTSMYLCASSSTGGFSIREYSPLHFGNGTRLTVT.

This rearrangement joins TRBV6-5 to TRBJ1-1, with unresolved D. In germline, CDR1 is MNHEY, CDR2 SVGAGI. The V end lost 10 bases, the J end lost 0 bases, and 15 bases lay between the germline ends. This CDR3 spans 14 amino acids. The CDR3 DNA follows: TGTGCCACCCGAAATAGCGGTTTGAACACTGAAGCTTTCTTT. Its translation is CATRNSGLNTEAFF.

This chain uses TRBV9 with TRBJ2-7; TRBD2 matches at 8 bases. The V gene end was trimmed by 0 bases and the J gene end by 1 base; junction bases not matched to a gene: 6. The CDR3 covers 16 residues. Germline CDR1 reads SGDLS; CDR2 reads YYNGEE. The CDR3 DNA sequence: TGTGCCAGCAGCGTAGGGGAGCGGGAGAGATCCTACGAGCAGTACTTC. Encoded protein: CASSVGERERSYEQYF.

The V call is TRBV9, the J call TRBJ2-2; 7 positions match TRBD1. J was trimmed by 6 bases and V by 1 base; bases with no gene match: 6. CDR3 size: 15 residues. Germline V gene sequence: CDR1 SGDLS, CDR2 YYNGEE. Here the CDR3 reads CASSVRQGEAGELFF. CDR3 bases: TGTGCCAGCAGCGTAAGGCAGGGGGAAGCCGGGGAGCTGTTTTTT.

The chain recombines TRBV20-1 with TRBJ1-2; 10 nucleotides align to TRBD1. The germline V gene has CDR1 DFQATT and CDR2 SNEGSKA (reference sequence). The CDR3 totals 16 residues. The ends lost 8 bases at V and 8 bases at J; junction bases unmatched: 20. The CDR3 reads CSPGDRGLWLTGGYTF. The CDR3, as DNA: TGCAGTCCTGGTGACAGGGGGCTATGGCTAACAGGCGGCTACACCTTC.

V gene TRBV6-2 or TRBV6-3 combines with J gene TRBJ2-7; 9 nucleotides match TRBD1. This CDR3 contains 14 residues. Germline V gene sequence: CDR1 MNHEY, CDR2 SVGEGT. Trimming removed 2 bases from V and 3 bases from J; junction bases left unmatched: 2. DNA for the CDR3: TGTGCCAGCAGTTACGGGACAGGGATCTACGAGCAGTACTTC. Its protein is CASSYGTGIYEQYF.

Here the CDR3 reads CASSRSSAWGENNEQFF. The CDR3 nucleotides are TGTGCCAGCAGTCGGTCGAGCGCGTGGGGGGAGAACAATGAGCAGTTCTTC. J is TRBJ2-1 and V is TRBV6-6, with D maybe TRBD2 (6 bases). Germline V gene data show CDR1 as MNHNY and CDR2 as SVGAGI (reference sequence). The V gene lost 5 bases and the J gene lost 5 bases, with 22 bases spanning the gap. The CDR3 loop spans 17 amino acids.